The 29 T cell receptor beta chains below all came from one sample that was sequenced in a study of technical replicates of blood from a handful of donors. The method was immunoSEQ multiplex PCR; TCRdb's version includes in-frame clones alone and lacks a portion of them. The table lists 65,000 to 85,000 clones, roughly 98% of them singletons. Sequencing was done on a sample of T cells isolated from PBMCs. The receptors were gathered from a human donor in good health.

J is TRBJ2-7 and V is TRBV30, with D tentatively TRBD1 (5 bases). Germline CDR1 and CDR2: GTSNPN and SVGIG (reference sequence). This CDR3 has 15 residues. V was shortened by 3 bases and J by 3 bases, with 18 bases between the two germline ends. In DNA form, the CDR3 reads TGTGCCTGGAGCGACGACAGTTTCTTGCACTACGAGCAGTACTTC. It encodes CAWSDDSFLHYEQYF. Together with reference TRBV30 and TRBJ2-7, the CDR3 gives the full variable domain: SQTIHQWPATLVQPVGSPLSLECTVEGTSNPNLYWYRQAAGRGLQLLFYSVGIGQISSEVPQNLSASRPQDRQFILSSKKLLLSDSGFYLCAWSDDSFLHYEQYFGPGTRLTVT.

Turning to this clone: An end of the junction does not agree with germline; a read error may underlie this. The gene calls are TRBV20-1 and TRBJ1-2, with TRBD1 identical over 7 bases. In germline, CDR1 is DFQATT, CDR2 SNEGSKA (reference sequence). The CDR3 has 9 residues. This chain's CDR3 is CSAREATGF. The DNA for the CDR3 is TGCAGTGCTAGAGAGGCGACAGGGTTC.

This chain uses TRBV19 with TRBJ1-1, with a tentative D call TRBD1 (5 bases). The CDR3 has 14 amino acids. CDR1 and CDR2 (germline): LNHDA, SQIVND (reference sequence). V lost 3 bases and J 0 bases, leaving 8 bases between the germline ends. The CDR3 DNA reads TGTGCCAGTAGTATGCGGGGGGTGAACACTGAAGCTTTCTTT. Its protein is CASSMRGVNTEAFF.

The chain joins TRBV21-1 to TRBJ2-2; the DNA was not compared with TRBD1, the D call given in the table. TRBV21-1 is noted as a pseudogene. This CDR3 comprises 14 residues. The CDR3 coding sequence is TGTGCCAGCATCCCAGGGGGCTGGGCCGGGGAGCTGTTTTTT. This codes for CASIPGGWAGELFF.

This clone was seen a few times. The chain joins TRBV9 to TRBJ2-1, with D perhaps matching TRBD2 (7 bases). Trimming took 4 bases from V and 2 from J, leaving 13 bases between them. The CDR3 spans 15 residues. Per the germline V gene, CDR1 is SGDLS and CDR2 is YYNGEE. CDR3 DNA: TGTGCCAGCAGCCAAGGAGGGGGGGCCTACAATGAGCAGTTCTTC. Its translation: CASSQGGGAYNEQFF.

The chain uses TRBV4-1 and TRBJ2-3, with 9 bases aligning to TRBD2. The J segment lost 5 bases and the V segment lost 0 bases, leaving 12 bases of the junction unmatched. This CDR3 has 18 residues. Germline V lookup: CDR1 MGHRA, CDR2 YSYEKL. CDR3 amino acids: CASSQDRGLAGRIDTQYF. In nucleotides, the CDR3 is TGCGCCAGCAGCCAAGACCGAGGGCTAGCGGGGAGAATAGATACGCAGTATTTT.

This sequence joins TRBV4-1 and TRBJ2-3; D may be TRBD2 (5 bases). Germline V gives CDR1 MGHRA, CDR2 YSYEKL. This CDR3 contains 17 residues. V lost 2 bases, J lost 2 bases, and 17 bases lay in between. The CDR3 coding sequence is TGCGCCAGCAGCCAATCCCGGAGGCTGGGTCTCACAGATACGCAGTATTTT. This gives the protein CASSQSRRLGLTDTQYF.

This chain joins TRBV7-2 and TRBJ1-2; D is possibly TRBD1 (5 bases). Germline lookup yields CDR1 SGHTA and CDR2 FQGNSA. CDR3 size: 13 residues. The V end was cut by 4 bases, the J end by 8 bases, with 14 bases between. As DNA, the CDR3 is TGTGCCAGCAGCTCGACAGCTTATGGCGGCTACACCTTC. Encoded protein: CASSSTAYGGYTF.

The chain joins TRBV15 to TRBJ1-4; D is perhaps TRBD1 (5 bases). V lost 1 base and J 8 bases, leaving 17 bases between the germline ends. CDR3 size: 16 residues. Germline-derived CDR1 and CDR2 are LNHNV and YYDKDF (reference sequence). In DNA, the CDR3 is TGTGCCACCAGCAGAGGGGGTGGCCAGGGATCCGAAAAACTGTTTTTT. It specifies CATSRGGGQGSEKLFF. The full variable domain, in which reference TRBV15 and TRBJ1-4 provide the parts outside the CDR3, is DAMVIQNPRYQVTQFGKPVTLSCSQTLNHNVMYWYQQKSSQAPKLLFHYYDKDFNNEADTPDNFQSRRPNTSFCFLDIRSPGLGDTAMYLCATSRGGGQGSEKLFFGSGTQLSVL.

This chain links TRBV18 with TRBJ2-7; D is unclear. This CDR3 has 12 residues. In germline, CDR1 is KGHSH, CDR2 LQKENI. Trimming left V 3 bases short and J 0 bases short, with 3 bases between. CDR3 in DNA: TGTGCCAGCTCACCCAACTCCTACGAGCAGTACTTC. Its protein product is CASSPNSYEQYF.

CDR3 loop: CASSPEGETYEQYF. The DNA of the CDR3 is TGTGCCAGCAGTCCCGAGGGGGAAACCTACGAGCAGTACTTC. The chain recombines TRBV7-8 with TRBJ2-7; tentatively, D is TRBD1 (6 bases). The germline V gene encodes CDR1 SGHVS and CDR2 FQNEAQ. CDR3 length: 14 amino acids. V gave up 6 bases and J gave up 2 bases, with 14 bases separating them.

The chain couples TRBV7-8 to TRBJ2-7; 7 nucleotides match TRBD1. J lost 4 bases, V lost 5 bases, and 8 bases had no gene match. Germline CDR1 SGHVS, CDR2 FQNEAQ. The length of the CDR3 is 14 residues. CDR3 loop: CASSGPTGRYEQYF. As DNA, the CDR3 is TGTGCCAGCAGCGGACCGACAGGGCGGTACGAGCAGTACTTC.

The DNA of the CDR3 is TGTGCCATCAGTGCCCTAGCGGGGGGTACGGGCACCGGGGAGCTGTTTTTT. It encodes CAISALAGGTGTGELFF. The rearrangement links TRBV10-3 to TRBJ2-2, with TRBD2 matching over 11 bases. After removal of 4 bases from V and 4 bases from J, the junction contained 8 bases not matched to a gene. Per germline, CDR1 ENHRY and CDR2 SYGVKD. The CDR3 has 17 residues.

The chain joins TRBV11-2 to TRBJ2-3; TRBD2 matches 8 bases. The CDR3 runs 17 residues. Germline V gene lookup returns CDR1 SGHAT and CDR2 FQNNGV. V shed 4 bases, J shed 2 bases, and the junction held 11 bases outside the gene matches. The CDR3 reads CASSSRFGTRVTDTQYF. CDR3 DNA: TGTGCCAGCAGCTCCAGATTCGGGACTAGGGTCACAGATACGCAGTATTTT.

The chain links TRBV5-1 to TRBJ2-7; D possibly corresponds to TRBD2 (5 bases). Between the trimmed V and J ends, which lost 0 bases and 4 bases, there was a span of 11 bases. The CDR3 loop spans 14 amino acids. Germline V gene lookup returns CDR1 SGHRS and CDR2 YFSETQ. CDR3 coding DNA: TGCGCCAGCAGCTTGGCCACGCGGGTTTACGAGCAGTACTTC. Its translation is CASSLATRVYEQYF.

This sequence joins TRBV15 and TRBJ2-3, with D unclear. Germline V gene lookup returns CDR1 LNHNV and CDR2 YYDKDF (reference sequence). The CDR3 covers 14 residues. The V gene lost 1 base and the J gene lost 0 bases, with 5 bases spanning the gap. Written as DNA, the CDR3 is TGTGCCACCAGCAGAGTTCCTAGCACAGATACGCAGTATTTT. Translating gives CATSRVPSTDTQYF.

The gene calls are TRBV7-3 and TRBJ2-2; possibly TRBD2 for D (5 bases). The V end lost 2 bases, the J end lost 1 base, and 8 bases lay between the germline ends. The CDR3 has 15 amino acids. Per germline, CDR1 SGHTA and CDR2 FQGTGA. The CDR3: CASSLSRENTGELFF. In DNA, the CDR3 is TGTGCCAGCAGCTTATCACGGGAGAACACCGGGGAGCTGTTTTTT. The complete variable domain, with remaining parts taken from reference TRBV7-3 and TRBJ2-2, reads GAGVSQTPSNKVTEKGKYVELRCDPISGHTALYWYRQSLGQGPEFLIYFQGTGAADDSGLPNDRFFAVRPEGSVSTLKIQRTERGDSAVYLCASSLSRENTGELFFGEGSRLTVL.

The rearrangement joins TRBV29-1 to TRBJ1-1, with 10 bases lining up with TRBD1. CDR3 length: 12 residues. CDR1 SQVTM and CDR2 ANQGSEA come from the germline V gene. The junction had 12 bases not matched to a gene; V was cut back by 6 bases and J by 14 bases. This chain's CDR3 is CSVIDRGRKKFF. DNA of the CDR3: TGCAGCGTGATCGACAGGGGGCGAAAGAAATTCTTT.

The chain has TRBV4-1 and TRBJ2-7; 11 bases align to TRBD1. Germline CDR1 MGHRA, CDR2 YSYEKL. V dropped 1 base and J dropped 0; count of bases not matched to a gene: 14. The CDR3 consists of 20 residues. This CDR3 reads CASSQVLDRGRRNSSYEQYF. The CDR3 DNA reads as TGCGCCAGCAGCCAAGTACTGGACAGGGGGCGCAGAAACTCCTCCTACGAGCAGTACTTC.

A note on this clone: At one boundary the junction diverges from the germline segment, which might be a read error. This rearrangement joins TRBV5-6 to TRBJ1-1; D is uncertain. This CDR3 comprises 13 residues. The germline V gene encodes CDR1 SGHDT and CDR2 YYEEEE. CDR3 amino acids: CATSYGANTEAFF. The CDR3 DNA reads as TGTGCCACCAGCTACGGTGCGAACACTGAAGCTTTCTTT.

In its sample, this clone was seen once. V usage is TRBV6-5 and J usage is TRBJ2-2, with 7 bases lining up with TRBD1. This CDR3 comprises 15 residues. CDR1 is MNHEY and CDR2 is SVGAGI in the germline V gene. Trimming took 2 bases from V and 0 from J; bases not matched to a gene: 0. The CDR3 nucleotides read TGTGCCAGCAGTTACGGACAGGCGAACACCGGGGAGCTGTTTTTT. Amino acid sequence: CASSYGQANTGELFF.

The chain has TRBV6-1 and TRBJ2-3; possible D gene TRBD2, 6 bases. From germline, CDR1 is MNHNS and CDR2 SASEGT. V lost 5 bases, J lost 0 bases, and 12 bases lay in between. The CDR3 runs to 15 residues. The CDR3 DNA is TGTGCCAGCAGTCCGGGACTTACCAGCACAGATACGCAGTATTTT. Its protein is CASSPGLTSTDTQYF.

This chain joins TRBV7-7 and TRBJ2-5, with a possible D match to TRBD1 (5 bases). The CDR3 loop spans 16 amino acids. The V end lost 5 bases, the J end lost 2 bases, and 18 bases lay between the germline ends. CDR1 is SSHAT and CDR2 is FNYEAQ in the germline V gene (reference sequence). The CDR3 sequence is CASSLLGQGLQETQYF. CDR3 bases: TGTGCCAGCAGCCTACTGGGCCAGGGCCTGCAAGAGACCCAGTACTTC.

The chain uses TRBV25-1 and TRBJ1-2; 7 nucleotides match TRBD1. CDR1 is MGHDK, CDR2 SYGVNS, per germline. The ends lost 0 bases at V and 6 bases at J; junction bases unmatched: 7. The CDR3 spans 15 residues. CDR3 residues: CASSEYIVTGDGYTF. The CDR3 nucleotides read TGTGCCAGCAGTGAATATATAGTTACAGGGGATGGCTACACCTTC.

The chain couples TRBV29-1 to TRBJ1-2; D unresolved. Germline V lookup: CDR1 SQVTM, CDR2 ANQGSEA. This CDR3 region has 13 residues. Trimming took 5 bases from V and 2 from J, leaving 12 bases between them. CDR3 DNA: TGCAGCGTTAGGTATGGGCCCAACTATGGCTACACCTTC. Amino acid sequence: CSVRYGPNYGYTF.

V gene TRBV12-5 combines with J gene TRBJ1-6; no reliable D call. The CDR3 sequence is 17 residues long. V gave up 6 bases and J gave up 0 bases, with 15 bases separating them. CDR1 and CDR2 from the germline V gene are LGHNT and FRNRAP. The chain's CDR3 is CASGSRPGSSYNSPLHF. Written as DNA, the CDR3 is TGTGCTAGTGGCTCTCGACCGGGAAGCTCCTATAATTCACCCCTCCACTTT.

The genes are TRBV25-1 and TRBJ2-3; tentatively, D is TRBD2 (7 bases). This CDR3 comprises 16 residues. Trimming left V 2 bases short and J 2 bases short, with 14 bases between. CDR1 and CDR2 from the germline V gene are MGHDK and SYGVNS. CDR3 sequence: CASSEMRGGITDTQYF. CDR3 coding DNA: TGTGCCAGCAGTGAAATGAGGGGGGGAATCACAGATACGCAGTATTTT.

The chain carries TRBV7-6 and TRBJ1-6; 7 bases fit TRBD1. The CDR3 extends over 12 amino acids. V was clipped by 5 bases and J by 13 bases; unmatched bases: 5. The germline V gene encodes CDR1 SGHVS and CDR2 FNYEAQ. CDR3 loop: CASSDRDTPLHF. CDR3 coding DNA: TGTGCCAGCAGCGACAGGGATACTCCCCTCCACTTT. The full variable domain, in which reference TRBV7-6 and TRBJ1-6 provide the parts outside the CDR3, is GAGVSQSPRYKVTKRGQDVALRCDPISGHVSLYWYRQALGQGPEFLTYFNYEAQQDKSGLPNDRFSAERPEGSISTLTIQRTEQRDSAMYRCASSDRDTPLHFGNGTRLTVT.

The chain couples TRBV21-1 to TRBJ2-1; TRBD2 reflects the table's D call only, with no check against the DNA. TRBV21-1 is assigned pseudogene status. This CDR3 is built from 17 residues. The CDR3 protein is CASSKAWRGGPYNEQFF. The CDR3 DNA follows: TGTGCCAGCAGCAAAGCTTGGCGGGGGGGGCCCTACAATGAGCAGTTCTTC.